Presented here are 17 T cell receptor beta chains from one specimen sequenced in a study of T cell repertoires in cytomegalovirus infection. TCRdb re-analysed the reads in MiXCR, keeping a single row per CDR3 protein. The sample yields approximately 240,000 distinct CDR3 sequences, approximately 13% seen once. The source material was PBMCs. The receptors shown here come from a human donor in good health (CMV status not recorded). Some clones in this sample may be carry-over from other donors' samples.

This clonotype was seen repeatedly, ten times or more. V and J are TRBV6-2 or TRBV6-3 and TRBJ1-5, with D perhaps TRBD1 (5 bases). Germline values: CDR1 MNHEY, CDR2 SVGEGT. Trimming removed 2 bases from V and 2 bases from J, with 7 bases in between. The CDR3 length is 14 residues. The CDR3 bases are TGTGCCAGCAGTTACGGGGGAGGCAATCAGCCCCAGCATTTT. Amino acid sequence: CASSYGGGNQPQHF.

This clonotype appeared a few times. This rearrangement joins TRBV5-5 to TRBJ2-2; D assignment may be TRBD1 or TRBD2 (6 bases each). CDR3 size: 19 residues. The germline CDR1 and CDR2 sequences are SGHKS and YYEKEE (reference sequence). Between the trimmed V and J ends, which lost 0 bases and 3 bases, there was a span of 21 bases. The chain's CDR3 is CASSLERDNPGLYTGELFF. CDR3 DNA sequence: TGTGCCAGCAGCTTGGAAAGGGACAACCCGGGACTCTACACCGGGGAGCTGTTTTTT.

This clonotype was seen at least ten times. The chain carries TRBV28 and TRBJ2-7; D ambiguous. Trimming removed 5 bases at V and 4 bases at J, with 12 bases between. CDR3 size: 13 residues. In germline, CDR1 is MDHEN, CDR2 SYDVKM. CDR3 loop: CASSVPNPYEQYF. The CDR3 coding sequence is TGTGCCAGCAGTGTACCTAATCCGTACGAGCAGTACTTC.

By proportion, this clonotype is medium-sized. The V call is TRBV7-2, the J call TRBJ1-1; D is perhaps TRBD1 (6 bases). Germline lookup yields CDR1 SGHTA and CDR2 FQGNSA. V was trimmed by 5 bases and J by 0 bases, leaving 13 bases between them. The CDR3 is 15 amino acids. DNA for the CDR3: TGTGCCAGCAGCCCAGTGGGGGCCCTGAACACTGAAGCTTTCTTT. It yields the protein CASSPVGALNTEAFF.

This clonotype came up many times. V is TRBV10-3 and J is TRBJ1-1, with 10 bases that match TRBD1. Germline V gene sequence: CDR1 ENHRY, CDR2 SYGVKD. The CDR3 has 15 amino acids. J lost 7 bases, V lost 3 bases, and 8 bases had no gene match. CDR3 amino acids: CAISETGTGAIEAFF. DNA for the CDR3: TGTGCCATCAGTGAAACCGGGACAGGGGCCATTGAAGCTTTCTTT.

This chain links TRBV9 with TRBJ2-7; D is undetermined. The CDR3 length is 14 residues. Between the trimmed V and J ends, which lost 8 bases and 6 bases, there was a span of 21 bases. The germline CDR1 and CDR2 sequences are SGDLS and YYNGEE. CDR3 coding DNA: TGTGCCAGTTCAGCCGGCCTCTCCAGAGGCGAGCAGTACTTC. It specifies CASSAGLSRGEQYF.

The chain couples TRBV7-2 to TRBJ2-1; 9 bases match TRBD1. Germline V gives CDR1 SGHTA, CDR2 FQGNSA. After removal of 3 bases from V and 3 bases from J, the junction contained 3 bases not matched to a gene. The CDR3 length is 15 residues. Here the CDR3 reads CASSFTGQGYNEQFF. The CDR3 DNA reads TGTGCCAGCAGCTTCACGGGACAGGGCTACAATGAGCAGTTCTTC.

In DNA form, the CDR3 reads TGTGCCAGTAGTGAAGGCCCCGCAGGTGGCTACGAGCAGTACTTC. This sequence encodes CASSEGPAGGYEQYF. The chain couples TRBV19 to TRBJ2-7; unclear D gene. CDR1 and CDR2 (germline): LNHDA, SQIVND (reference sequence). V lost 5 bases and J lost 3, with 17 bases in between. This CDR3 is 15 amino acids long.

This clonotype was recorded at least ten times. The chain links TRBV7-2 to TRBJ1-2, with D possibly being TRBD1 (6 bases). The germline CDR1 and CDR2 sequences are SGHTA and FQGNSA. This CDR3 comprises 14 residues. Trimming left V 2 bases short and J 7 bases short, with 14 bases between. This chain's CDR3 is CASSLLGGATGYTF. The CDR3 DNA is TGTGCCAGCAGCTTACTGGGGGGCGCGACTGGCTACACCTTC.

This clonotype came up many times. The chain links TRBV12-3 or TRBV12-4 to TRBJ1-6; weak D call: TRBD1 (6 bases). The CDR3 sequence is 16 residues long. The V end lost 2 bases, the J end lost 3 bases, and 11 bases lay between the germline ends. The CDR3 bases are TGTGCCAGCAGTTTAACGGGGGGCAACTATAATTCACCCCTCCACTTT. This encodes CASSLTGGNYNSPLHF.

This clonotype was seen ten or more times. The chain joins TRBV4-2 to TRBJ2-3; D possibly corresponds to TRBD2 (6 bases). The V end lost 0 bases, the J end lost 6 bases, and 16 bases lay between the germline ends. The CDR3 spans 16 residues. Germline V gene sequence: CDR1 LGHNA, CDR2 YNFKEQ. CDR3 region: CASSQDGGAGGDTQYF. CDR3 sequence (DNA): TGTGCCAGCAGCCAAGATGGCGGGGCCGGGGGTGATACGCAGTATTTT.

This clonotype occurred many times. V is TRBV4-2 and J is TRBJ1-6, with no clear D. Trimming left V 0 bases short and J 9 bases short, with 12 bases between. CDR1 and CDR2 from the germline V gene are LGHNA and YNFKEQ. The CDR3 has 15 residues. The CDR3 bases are TGTGCCAGCAGCCAAGAAGCAGGAGAGGGTTCACCCCTCCACTTT. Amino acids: CASSQEAGEGSPLHF.

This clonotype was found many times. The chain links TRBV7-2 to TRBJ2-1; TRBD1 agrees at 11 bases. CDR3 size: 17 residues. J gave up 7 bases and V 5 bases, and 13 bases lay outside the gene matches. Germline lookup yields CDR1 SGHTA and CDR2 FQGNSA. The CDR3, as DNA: TGTGCCAGCAGCACGTCTTCAGGACAGGGGGCGCAAAATGAGCAGTTCTTC. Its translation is CASSTSSGQGAQNEQFF.

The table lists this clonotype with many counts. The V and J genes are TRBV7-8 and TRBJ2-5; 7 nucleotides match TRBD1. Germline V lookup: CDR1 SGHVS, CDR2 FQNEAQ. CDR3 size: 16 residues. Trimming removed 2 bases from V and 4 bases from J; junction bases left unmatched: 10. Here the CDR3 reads CASSLLRQGFGETQYF. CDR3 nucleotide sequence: TGTGCCAGCAGCTTACTAAGACAGGGTTTCGGAGAGACCCAGTACTTC. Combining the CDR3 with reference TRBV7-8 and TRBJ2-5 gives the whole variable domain GAGVSQSPRYKVAKRGQDVALRCDPISGHVSLFWYQQALGQGPEFLTYFQNEAQLDKSGLPSDRFFAERPEGSVSTLKIQRTQQEDSAVYLCASSLLRQGFGETQYFGPGTRLLVL.

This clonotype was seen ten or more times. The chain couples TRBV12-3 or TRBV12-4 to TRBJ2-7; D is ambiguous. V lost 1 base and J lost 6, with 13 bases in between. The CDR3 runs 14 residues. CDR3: CASSLEGIRSEQYF. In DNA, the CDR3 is TGTGCCAGCAGTTTAGAGGGTATAAGGAGCGAGCAGTACTTC.

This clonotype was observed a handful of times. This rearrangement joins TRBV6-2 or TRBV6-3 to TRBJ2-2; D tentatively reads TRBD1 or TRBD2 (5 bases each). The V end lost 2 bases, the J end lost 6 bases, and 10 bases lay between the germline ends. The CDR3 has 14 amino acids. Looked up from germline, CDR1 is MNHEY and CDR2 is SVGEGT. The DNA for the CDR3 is TGTGCCAGCAGTTACCCTCGAGGGGCCGGGGAGCTGTTTTTT. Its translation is CASSYPRGAGELFF.

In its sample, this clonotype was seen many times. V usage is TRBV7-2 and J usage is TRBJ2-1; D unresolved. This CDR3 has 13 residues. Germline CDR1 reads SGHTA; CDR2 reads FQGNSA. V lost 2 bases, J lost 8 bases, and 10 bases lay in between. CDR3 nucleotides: TGTGCCAGCAGCTTACCTCCCTCCCATGAGCAGTTCTTC. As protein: CASSLPPSHEQFF.